Each of the 10 T cell receptor beta chains below was sequenced from the same sample in a study of metastatic and nonmetastatic thyroid tumors. Patients were all untreated before their thyroid surgery. MiXCR re-clonotyped the PCR reads for TCRdb. The table includes 9,400 or so clones, approximately 31% detected once. The sequenced material came from adjacent normal tissue. These receptors all stem from a female donor with papillary thyroid cancer or a benign thyroid nodule (not recorded which). Some clones in this sample may be carry-over from other donors' samples.

The chain couples TRBV5-1 to TRBJ2-3; D is undetermined. Germline V gives CDR1 SGHRS, CDR2 YFSETQ. The CDR3 spans 15 residues. V was pared by 5 bases and J by 1 base, with 14 bases between. DNA of the CDR3: TGCGCCAGCAGTCGAACTCCCGTTCGCACAGATACGCAGTATTTT. Translation: CASSRTPVRTDTQYF.

Ten or more counts support this clone. The V gene is TRBV4-1, the J gene TRBJ2-7, with 9 bases matching TRBD1. The CDR3 sequence is 16 residues long. Germline V gene lookup returns CDR1 MGHRA and CDR2 YSYEKL. J lost 1 base, V lost 5 bases, and 9 bases had no gene match. The CDR3 DNA is TGCGCCAGCAGCGTCCTACCGGGACAGGGTTCCTACGAGCAGTACTTC. Amino acids: CASSVLPGQGSYEQYF.

The chain carries TRBV5-1 and TRBJ2-7, with D maybe TRBD1 (6 bases). The CDR3 is 15 residues long. CDR1 SGHRS and CDR2 YFSETQ come from the germline V gene. V lost 4 bases, J lost 0 bases, and 14 bases lay in between. CDR3: CASSVPDRSSYEQYF. CDR3 sequence (DNA): TGCGCCAGCAGCGTACCCGACAGGAGCTCCTACGAGCAGTACTTC.

This clone was observed a few times. The chain couples TRBV27 to TRBJ2-7; 9 bases are shared with TRBD2. Germline values: CDR1 MNHEY, CDR2 SMNVEV (reference sequence). The CDR3 is made up of 18 amino acids. The ends lost 3 bases at V and 4 bases at J; junction bases unmatched: 16. The CDR3 bases are TGTGCCAGCAGTTTGGCCGTCCCTCTAGCGGGATTTAGTTACGAGCAGTACTTC. This sequence encodes CASSLAVPLAGFSYEQYF.

The chain is built from TRBV6-6 and TRBJ1-6; unclear D gene. The CDR3 is 15 amino acids. V dropped 6 bases and J dropped 7 bases, with 16 bases sitting between them. Germline assignment: CDR1 MNHNY and CDR2 SVGAGI (reference sequence). CDR3: CASRAWRGGNSPLHF. The CDR3 DNA is TGTGCCAGCAGAGCCTGGCGGGGTGGGAATTCACCCCTCCACTTT.

This clone has just a few counts. The rearrangement joins TRBV12-3 or TRBV12-4 to TRBJ2-3, with D uncertain. The length of the CDR3 is 13 residues. V was pared by 8 bases and J by 4 bases, with 13 bases between. CDR3 sequence reads: CASSLLPADTQYF. The CDR3 nucleotides read TGTGCCAGCTCTCTATTGCCCGCAGATACGCAGTATTTT.

This clone was seen more than once but under ten times. This sequence joins TRBV29-1 and TRBJ2-7; 9 bases are shared with TRBD2. Germline values: CDR1 SQVTM, CDR2 ANQGSEA. V was pared by 2 bases and J by 7 bases, with 15 bases of the junction left unmatched. CDR3 length: 16 residues. The CDR3 nucleotides are TGCAGCGTTGAATCTTTGCGGGGAGCGGGAGGCGGGGAGCAGTACTTC. Translating gives CSVESLRGAGGGEQYF.

The rearrangement uses TRBV10-3 and TRBJ2-1, with 7 bases that match TRBD2. Unmatched junction bases numbered 4, after V lost 0 bases and J lost 5 bases. This CDR3 spans 15 amino acids. Per germline, CDR1 ENHRY and CDR2 SYGVKD. The CDR3 reads CAISESQRGHNEQFF. The CDR3 coding sequence is TGTGCCATCAGTGAGTCCCAGCGGGGACACAATGAGCAGTTCTTC.

This clone has only a few counts. In DNA form, the CDR3 reads TGTGCCTGGAGTGACCCTCCGCGGGTGGGCACTGAAGCTTTCTTT. It is translated as CAWSDPPRVGTEAFF. The chain is built from TRBV30 and TRBJ1-1; D gene unclear. Germline V lookup: CDR1 GTSNPN, CDR2 SVGIG (reference sequence). With 1 base removed from V and 4 bases from J, the gap between germline ends came to 16 bases. The CDR3 extends over 15 amino acids. The variable domain in full, completed from reference TRBV30 and TRBJ1-1, reads SQTIHQWPATLVQPVGSPLSLECTVEGTSNPNLYWYRQAAGRGLQLLFYSVGIGQISSEVPQNLSASRPQDRQFILSSKKLLLSDSGFYLCAWSDPPRVGTEAFFGQGTRLTVV.

The V call is TRBV30, the J call TRBJ2-7, with 8 bases matching TRBD1. The J segment lost 2 bases and the V segment lost 0 bases, leaving 0 bases of the junction unmatched. Germline CDR1 is GTSNPN and CDR2 is SVGIG (reference sequence). The CDR3 loop spans 13 amino acids. CDR3 region: CAWSVQGAYEQYF. CDR3 sequence (DNA): TGTGCCTGGAGTGTACAGGGGGCCTACGAGCAGTACTTC.